The rows below give T cell receptor beta chains drawn from one sample of a study of yellow fever vaccine responses in identical twins. TCRdb passed the RT-PCR reads through MiXCR, listing each CDR3 protein once. The sample records some 20,000 distinct CDR3 sequences, roughly 80% being singletons. The sample consisted of T cells from blood (PBMCs), unsorted or a sorted subset (not recorded which), taken before or after yellow fever vaccination (not recorded which). These receptors were collected from a woman under 30 who received the yellow fever vaccine. Each CDR3 is given with its conserved first and last residue. The order of the fields is clone size, D gene, J gene, V gene, CDR3 DNA, CDR3 protein. D genes are given only for firm matches. Not every row has a clone size; where given, it reads once, few, many or a size class.

NA NA TRBJ1-2 TRBV7-2 TGTGCCAGCAGCTTAGGTTTTAACTATGGCTACACCTTC CASSLGFNYGYTF
few NA TRBJ2-2 TRBV15 TGTGCCACCAGCAGAGATGGAGAGACCGGGGAGCTGTTTTTT CATSRDGETGELFF
NA TRBD2 TRBJ2-1 TRBV7-6 TGTGCCAGCAGCTCGGGACTAGCGGGTGGGAATGAGCAGTTCTTC CASSSGLAGGNEQFF
NA TRBD2 TRBJ2-3 TRBV29-1 TGCAGCGTTACAATACTAGCGGGATTAGATACGCAGTATTTT CSVTILAGLDTQYF
NA NA TRBJ1-2 TRBV24-1 TGTGCCACCAGTGATTCCCCACCGGATGAAGGCTACACCTTC CATSDSPPDEGYTF
NA TRBD2 TRBJ2-1 TRBV24-1 TGTGCCACCAAGTCGGCTAGCGGTTACAATGAGCAGTTCTTC CATKSASGYNEQFF
NA TRBD1 TRBJ1-1 TRBV18 TGTGCCAGCTCCCGCCGGACAGGGGGCGATCTGGCTTTCTTT CASSRRTGGDLAFF
NA NA TRBJ2-3 TRBV20-1 TGCAGTGCTAGGGCAGGGGCTACGCAGTATTTT CSARAGATQYF
NA TRBD2 TRBJ2-2 TRBV10-1 TGCGCCAGCAGTGAGCGGGGGGCCGGGGAGCTGTTTTTT CASSERGAGELFF
few NA TRBJ1-1 TRBV29-1 TGCAGCGTTGTACGGATGAACACTGAAGCTTTCTTT CSVVRMNTEAFF
NA NA TRBJ1-6 TRBV7-9 TGTGCCAGCAGCTTAGCGTTGACAGAATATAATTCACCCCTCCACTTT CASSLALTEYNSPLHF
NA NA TRBJ2-1 TRBV10-2 TGCGCCAGCAATGGACGGCCTCGCGATGAGCAGTTCTTC CASNGRPRDEQFF
NA NA TRBJ2-5 TRBV20-1 TGCAGTGCTAGAAGGGGTCTACTAGAGACCCAGTACTTC CSARRGLLETQYF
few TRBD1 TRBJ2-3 TRBV18 TGTGCCAGCTCGGAGGGACAGGTGGGGACAGATACGCAGTATTTT CASSEGQVGTDTQYF
NA NA TRBJ2-3 TRBV5-1 TGCGCCAGCAGCTTCGGGGGAAAAGCTAGCACAGATACGCAGTATTTT CASSFGGKASTDTQYF
few NA TRBJ2-5 TRBV7-9 TGTGCCAGCAGCCTACTTGAGCCTCGGGCGGGGGAGACCCAGTACTTC CASSLLEPRAGETQYF
NA NA TRBJ2-3 TRBV7-2 TGTGCCAGCAGCTCCCCCCCACTCACAGATACGCAGTATTTT CASSSPPLTDTQYF
NA TRBD2 TRBJ2-5 TRBV11-1 TGTGCCAGCAGCACCCACTCGGGGGGGACCCAAGAGACCCAGTACTTC CASSTHSGGTQETQYF
once NA TRBJ1-1 TRBV7-9 TGTGCCAGCAGCGCGCACCTGGGGGATCCTGAAGCTTTCTTT CASSAHLGDPEAFF
NA NA TRBJ1-5 TRBV2 TGTGCCAGCAGCCCAGAGGCCGATCAGCCCCAGCATTTT CASSPEADQPQHF
NA NA TRBJ1-3 TRBV18 TGTGCCAGCTCACCGGGGTCTGTTGGAAACACCATATATTTT CASSPGSVGNTIYF
NA NA TRBJ2-5 TRBV29-1 TGCAGCGGGTGTAGGGGGCGGGGAGAGACCCAGTACTTC CSGCRGRGETQYF
NA TRBD1 TRBJ2-2 TRBV5-1 TGCGCCAGCAGCCCCAGACAGGGTTACACCGGGGAGCTGTTTTTT CASSPRQGYTGELFF
few NA TRBJ1-5 TRBV11-2 TGTGCCAGCAGCCTTAGACAGGCCGACCTCAATCAGCCCCAGCATTTT CASSLRQADLNQPQHF
NA TRBD1 TRBJ2-2 TRBV18 TGTGCCAGCTCACCACCCCGGACAGGGAGCACCGGGGAGCTGTTTTTT CASSPPRTGSTGELFF
NA TRBD2 TRBJ2-1 TRBV29-1 TGCAGCGTTGCCTTTCGGGGGGAGGCCAATGAGCAGTTCTTC CSVAFRGEANEQFF
NA TRBD1 TRBJ2-7 TRBV4-1 TGCGCCAGCAGCCAAGAAGGGACAGGCTACGAGCAGTACTTC CASSQEGTGYEQYF
NA NA TRBJ2-1 TRBV5-5 TGTGCCAGCAGCCAAAAGACAAATCTCAATGAGCAGTTCTTC CASSQKTNLNEQFF
NA NA TRBJ1-2 TRBV6-1 TGTGCCAGCAACAAAAAGGGGAACTATGGCTACACCTTC CASNKKGNYGYTF
NA TRBD2 TRBJ2-1 TRBV2 TGTGCCAGCAGAGCTTTAGCGGGGGGCTACAATGAGCAGTTCTTC CASRALAGGYNEQFF
NA TRBD1 TRBJ2-1 TRBV11-1 TGTGCCAGCAGCAATTCGGGGACAGCCTCCTACAATGAGCAGTTCTTC CASSNSGTASYNEQFF
NA NA TRBJ2-5 TRBV29-1 TGCAGCGTTGTAGGGCAGAGGGAGACCCAGTACTTC CSVVGQRETQYF
NA NA TRBJ2-1 TRBV13 TGTGCCAGCCAACTCGCGGGGCCTTACAATGAGCAGTTCTTC CASQLAGPYNEQFF
NA TRBD1 TRBJ1-1 TRBV12-3/TRBV12-4 TGTGCCAGCAGCCAGTGGGACAGGCGGAACACTGAAGCTTTCTTT CASSQWDRRNTEAFF
NA NA TRBJ2-7 TRBV5-4 TGTGCCAGCAGCTTGGGGTTCTCCTACGAGCAGTACTTC CASSLGFSYEQYF
NA NA TRBJ1-5 TRBV10-3 TGTGCCATCAGTGAGTCCAGGGGAAGGAGCAATCAGCCCCAGCATTTT CAISESRGRSNQPQHF
NA NA TRBJ2-5 TRBV11-1 TGTGCCAGCAGCTTAGCAGGTTGGGGGCTCCAAGAGACCCAGTACTTC CASSLAGWGLQETQYF
NA TRBD1 TRBJ1-6 TRBV10-3 TGTGCCATCAGTGAGGCAGACAGGGATTCACCCCTCCACTTT CAISEADRDSPLHF
NA NA TRBJ2-7 TRBV13 TGTGCCAGCAGCTTAGGCGGGAGCGGGGAGCAGTACTTC CASSLGGSGEQYF
NA TRBD2 TRBJ2-1 TRBV5-6 TGTGCCAGCAGCTTCACGACTAGCGGGTTATACAATGAGCAGTTCTTC CASSFTTSGLYNEQFF
NA TRBD1 TRBJ2-7 TRBV11-3 TGTGCCAGCGCGGGACAGGCCTACGAGCAGTACTTC CASAGQAYEQYF
NA TRBD2 TRBJ2-1 TRBV3-1 TGTGCCAGCAGCCAAAAAAAGGCGGGACTAGCGGTTTTGGGTGAGCAGTTCTTC CASSQKKAGLAVLGEQFF
NA NA TRBJ1-5 TRBV2 TGTGCCAGCAGTGAGTACTTGTCAGGGGAGCTGGGGAATCAGCCCCAGCATTTT CASSEYLSGELGNQPQHF
NA NA TRBJ1-1 TRBV18 TGTGCCAGCTCACGATACCCGGCGGACCTGAACACTGAAGCTTTCTTT CASSRYPADLNTEAFF
once NA TRBJ1-1 TRBV4-2 TGTGCCAGCAGCCAAGTGGCCACTGAAGCTTTCTTT CASSQVATEAFF
NA NA TRBJ2-1 TRBV20-1 TGCAGTGCTAGGTGGTTGAGGGGTGAGCAGTTCTTC CSARWLRGEQFF
NA NA TRBJ1-1 TRBV18 TGTGCCAGCTCACCAGTAGGGAACACTGAAGCTTTCTTT CASSPVGNTEAFF
NA NA TRBJ1-3 TRBV10-1 TGCGCCAGCAGCGAGGGTTGGCAGGCGGCTGGAAACACCATATATTTT CASSEGWQAAGNTIYF
NA NA TRBJ2-5 TRBV11-1 TGTGCCAGCAGCTTCGGGGGTCAGGCGCAAGAGACCCAGTACTTC CASSFGGQAQETQYF
once NA TRBJ2-5 TRBV11-1 TGTGCCAGCAGCTTAGCCCGACAGAACCAAGAGACCCAGTACTTC CASSLARQNQETQYF
NA NA TRBJ1-2 TRBV29-1 TGCAGCGTTGAAGAAGGGTTAGGCTACACCTTC CSVEEGLGYTF
NA NA TRBJ2-1 TRBV13 TGTGCCAGCAGCCCCACGACAGATTACAATGAGCAGTTCTTC CASSPTTDYNEQFF
few TRBD1 TRBJ1-2 TRBV10-1 TGCGCCAGCAGCCCGGGACAGGGGGTACTCGGCTACACCTTC CASSPGQGVLGYTF
NA TRBD2 TRBJ2-7 TRBV11-3 TGTGCCAGCAGCTTCCGGACTAGCGGAGAACCCGCCTACGAGCAGTACTTC CASSFRTSGEPAYEQYF